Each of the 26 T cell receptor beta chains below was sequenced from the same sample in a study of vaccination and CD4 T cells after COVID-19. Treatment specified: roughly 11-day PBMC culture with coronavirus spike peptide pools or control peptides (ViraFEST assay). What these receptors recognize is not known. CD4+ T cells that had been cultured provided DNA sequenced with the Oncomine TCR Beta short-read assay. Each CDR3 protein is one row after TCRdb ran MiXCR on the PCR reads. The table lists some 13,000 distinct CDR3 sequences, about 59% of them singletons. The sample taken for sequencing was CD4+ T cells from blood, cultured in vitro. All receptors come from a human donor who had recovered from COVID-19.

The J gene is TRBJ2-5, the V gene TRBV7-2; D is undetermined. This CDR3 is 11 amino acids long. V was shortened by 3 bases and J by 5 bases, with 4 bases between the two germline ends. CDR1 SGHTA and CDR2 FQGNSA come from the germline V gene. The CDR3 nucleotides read TGTGCCAGCAGCTTTAAGGAGACCCAGTACTTC. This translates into CASSFKETQYF.

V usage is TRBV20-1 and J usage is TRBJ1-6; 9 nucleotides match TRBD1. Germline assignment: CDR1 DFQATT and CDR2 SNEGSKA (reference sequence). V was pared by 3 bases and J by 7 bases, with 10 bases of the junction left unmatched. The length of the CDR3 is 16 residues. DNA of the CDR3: TGCAGTGCTAGTCCCGATCCGGACAGGGGAAATTCACCCCTCCACTTT. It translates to CSASPDPDRGNSPLHF.

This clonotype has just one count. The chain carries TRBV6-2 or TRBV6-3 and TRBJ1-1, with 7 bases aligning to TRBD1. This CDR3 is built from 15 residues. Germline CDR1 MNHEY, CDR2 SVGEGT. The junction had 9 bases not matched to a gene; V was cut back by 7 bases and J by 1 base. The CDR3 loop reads CASIQGGLRNTEAFF. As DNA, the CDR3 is TGTGCCAGCATTCAGGGGGGTCTGAGGAACACTGAAGCTTTCTTT.

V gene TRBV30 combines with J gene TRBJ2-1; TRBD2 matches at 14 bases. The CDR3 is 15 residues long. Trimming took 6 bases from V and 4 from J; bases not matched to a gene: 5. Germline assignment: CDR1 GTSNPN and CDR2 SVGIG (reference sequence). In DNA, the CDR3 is TGTGCCTGTCCCCGGACTAGCGGGAGGTACAATGAGCAGTTCTTC. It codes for CACPRTSGRYNEQFF.

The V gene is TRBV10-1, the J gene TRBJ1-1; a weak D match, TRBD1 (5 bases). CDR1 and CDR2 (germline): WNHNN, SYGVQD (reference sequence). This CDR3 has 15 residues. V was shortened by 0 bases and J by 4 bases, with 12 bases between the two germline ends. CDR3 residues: CASSESQGRVTEAFF. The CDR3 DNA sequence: TGCGCCAGCAGTGAGTCGCAGGGAAGAGTCACTGAAGCTTTCTTT.

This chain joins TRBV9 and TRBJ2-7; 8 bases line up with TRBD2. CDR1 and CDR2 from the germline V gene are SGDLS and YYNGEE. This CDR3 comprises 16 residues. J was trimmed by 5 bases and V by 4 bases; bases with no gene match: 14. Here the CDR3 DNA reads TGTGCCAGCAGCCCTCGGGAGGGGACCGCTGACCACGAGCAGTACTTC. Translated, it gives CASSPREGTADHEQYF. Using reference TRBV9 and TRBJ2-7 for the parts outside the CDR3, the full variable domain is DSGVTQTPKHLITATGQRVTLRCSPRSGDLSVYWYQQSLDQGLQFLIQYYNGEERAKGNILERFSAQQFPDLHSELNLSSLELGDSALYFCASSPREGTADHEQYFGPGTRLTVT.

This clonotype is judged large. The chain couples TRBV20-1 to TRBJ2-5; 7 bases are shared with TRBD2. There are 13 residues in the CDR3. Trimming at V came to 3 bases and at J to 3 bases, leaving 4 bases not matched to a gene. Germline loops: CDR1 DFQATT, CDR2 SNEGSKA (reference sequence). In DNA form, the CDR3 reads TGCAGTGCTAGTGGACTAGTAGAAGAGACCCAGTACTTC. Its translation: CSASGLVEETQYF.

DNA of the CDR3: TGTGCCAGCAGCTTGCAGGGGGCCTCCACTGAAGCTTTCTTT. Amino acids: CASSLQGASTEAFF. The genes are TRBV7-8 and TRBJ1-1; TRBD1 matches 8 bases. Germline CDR1 is SGHVS and CDR2 is FQNEAQ. Losses at the gene ends were 3 bases for V and 4 bases for J; bases not matched to a gene: 4. CDR3 length equals 14 residues.

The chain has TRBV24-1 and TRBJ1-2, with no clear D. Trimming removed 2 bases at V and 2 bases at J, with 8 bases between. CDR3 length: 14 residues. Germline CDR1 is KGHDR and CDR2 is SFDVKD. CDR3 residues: CATSDSLDNYGYTF. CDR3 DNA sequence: TGTGCCACCAGTGATTCATTGGACAACTATGGCTACACCTTC.

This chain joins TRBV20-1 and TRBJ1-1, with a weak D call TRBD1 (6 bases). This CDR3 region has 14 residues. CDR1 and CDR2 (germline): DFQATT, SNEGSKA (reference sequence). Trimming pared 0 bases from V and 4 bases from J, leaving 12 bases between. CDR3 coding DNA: TGCAGTGCTAGAGAAGGGGGACCGATCACTGAAGCTTTCTTT. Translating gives CSAREGGPITEAFF.

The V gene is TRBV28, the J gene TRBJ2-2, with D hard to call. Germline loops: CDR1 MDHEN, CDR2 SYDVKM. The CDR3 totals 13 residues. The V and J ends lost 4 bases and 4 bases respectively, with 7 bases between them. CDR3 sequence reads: CASSYMGTGELFF. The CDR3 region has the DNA TGTGCCAGCAGTTACATGGGCACCGGGGAGCTGTTTTTT.

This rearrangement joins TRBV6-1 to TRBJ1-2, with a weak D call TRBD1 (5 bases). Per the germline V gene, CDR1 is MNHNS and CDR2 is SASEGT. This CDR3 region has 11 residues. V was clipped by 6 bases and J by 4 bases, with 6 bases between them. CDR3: CASSQGYGYTF. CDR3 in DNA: TGTGCCAGCAGCCAGGGCTATGGCTACACCTTC.

The CDR3 here is CATSNELGTEAFF. In DNA, the CDR3 is TGTGCCACCAGCAATGAACTAGGGACTGAAGCTTTCTTT. The J gene is TRBJ1-1, the V gene TRBV24-1; no reliable D call. Trimming removed 7 bases from V and 5 bases from J, with 13 bases in between. Looked up from germline, CDR1 is KGHDR and CDR2 is SFDVKD. The CDR3 extends over 13 amino acids.

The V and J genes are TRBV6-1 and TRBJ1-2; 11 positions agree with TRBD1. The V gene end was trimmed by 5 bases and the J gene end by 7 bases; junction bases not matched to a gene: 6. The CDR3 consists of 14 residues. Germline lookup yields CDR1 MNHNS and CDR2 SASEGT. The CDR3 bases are TGTGCCAGCAGTCCTAGGACAGGGGGCCTTGGCTACACCTTC. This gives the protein CASSPRTGGLGYTF.

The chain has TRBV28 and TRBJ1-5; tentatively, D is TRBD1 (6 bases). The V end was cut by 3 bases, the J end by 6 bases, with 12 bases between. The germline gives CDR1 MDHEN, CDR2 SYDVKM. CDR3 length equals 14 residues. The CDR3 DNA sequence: TGTGCCAGCAGTTTGGGGGGGCCCCTTCAGCCCCAGCATTTT. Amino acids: CASSLGGPLQPQHF.

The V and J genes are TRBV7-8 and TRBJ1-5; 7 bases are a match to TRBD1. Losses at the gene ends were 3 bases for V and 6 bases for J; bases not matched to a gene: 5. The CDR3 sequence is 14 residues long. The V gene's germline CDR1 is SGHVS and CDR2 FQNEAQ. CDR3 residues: CASSFHRGGQPQHF. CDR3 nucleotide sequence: TGTGCCAGCAGCTTCCACAGGGGAGGTCAGCCCCAGCATTTT.

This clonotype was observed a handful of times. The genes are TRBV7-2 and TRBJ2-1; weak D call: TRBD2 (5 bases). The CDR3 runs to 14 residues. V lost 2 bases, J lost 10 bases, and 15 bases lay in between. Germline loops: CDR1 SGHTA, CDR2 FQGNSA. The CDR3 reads CASSLSGSMGEQFF. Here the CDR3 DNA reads TGTGCCAGCAGCTTAAGTGGGAGCATGGGAGAGCAGTTCTTC.

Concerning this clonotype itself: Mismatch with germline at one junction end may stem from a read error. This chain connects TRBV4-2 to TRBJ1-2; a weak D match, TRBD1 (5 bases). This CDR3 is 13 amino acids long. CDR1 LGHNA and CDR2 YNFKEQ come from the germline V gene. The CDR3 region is CASSQDGTGRSAF. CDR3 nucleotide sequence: TGTGCCAGCAGCCAAGATGGCACAGGTCGTTCCGCCTTC.

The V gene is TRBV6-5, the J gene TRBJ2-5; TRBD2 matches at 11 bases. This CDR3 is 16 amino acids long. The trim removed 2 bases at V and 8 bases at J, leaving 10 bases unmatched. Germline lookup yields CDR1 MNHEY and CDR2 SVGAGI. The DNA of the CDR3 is TGTGCCAGCAGTTACGATCTAGCGGGAGGCCCCGGAACCCAGTACTTC. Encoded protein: CASSYDLAGGPGTQYF.

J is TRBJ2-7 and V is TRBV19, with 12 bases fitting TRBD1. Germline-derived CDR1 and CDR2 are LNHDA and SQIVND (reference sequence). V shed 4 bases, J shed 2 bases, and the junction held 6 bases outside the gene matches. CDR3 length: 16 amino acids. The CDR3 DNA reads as TGTGCCAGTAGTACCCGGGACAGGGGGCTTACCTACGAGCAGTACTTC. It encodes CASSTRDRGLTYEQYF.

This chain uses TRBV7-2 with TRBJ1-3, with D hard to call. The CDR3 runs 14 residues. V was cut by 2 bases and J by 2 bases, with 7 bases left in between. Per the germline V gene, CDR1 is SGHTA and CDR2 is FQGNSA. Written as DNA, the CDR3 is TGTGCCAGCAGCTTAATAGGGACTGGAAACACCATATATTTT. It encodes CASSLIGTGNTIYF.

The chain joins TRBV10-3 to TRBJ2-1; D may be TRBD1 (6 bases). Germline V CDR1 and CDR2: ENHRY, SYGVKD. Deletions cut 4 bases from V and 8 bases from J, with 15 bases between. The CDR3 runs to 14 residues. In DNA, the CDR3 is TGTGCCATCAGTGGGGGCACAGGGACGGATGAGCAGTTCTTC. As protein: CAISGGTGTDEQFF.

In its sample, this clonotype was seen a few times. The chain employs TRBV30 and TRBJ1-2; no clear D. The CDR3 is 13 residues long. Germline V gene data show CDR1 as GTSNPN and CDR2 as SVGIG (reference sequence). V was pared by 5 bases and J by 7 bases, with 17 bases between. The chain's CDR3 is CAWVGRGYGGYTF. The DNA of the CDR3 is TGTGCCTGGGTAGGGAGAGGTTATGGTGGCTACACCTTC.

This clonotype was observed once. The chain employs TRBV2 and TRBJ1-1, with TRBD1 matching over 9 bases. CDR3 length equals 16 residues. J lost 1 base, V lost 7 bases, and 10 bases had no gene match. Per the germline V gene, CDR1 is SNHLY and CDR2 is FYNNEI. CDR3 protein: CASKGDRVGRNTEAFF. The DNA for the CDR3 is TGTGCCAGCAAAGGGGACAGGGTGGGACGGAACACTGAAGCTTTCTTT.

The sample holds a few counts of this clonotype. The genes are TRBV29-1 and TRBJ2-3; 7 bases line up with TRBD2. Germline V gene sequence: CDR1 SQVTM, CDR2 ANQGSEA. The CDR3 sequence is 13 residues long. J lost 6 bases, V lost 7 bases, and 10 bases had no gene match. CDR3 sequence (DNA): TGCAGCGCTGCCGTAGCGGGTCCCGATACGCAGTATTTT. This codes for CSAAVAGPDTQYF.

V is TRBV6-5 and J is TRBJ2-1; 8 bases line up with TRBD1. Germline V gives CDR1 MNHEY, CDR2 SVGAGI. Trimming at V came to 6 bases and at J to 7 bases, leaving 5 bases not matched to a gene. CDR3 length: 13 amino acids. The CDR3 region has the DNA TGTGCCAGCAGATACACAGGGGGGAATGAGCAGTTCTTC. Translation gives CASRYTGGNEQFF.